These T cell receptor beta chains were read from a single sample in a study of T cells in Graves' hyperthyroidism and ophthalmopathy. TCRdb recomputed calls from the multiplex PCR reads with MiXCR, one row per CDR3 protein. The repertoire holds roughly 720,000 distinct CDR3 sequences, roughly 17% seen once, with 15% in the top ten. Sequencing was done on a sample of blood. These receptors all come from a middle-aged man with Graves' hyperthyroidism. Each CDR3 is given with its conserved first and last residue. D genes are given only for firm matches. Expanded clones get a size class; other rows say once, few or many, or leave the size out.

cdr3_length j_call v_call clone_size d_call cdr3_nt cdr3_aa
13 TRBJ1-1 TRBV6-5 few . TGTGCCAGCAGTTACTCAGATTTCACTGAAGCTTTCTTT CASSYSDFTEAFF
13 TRBJ2-1 TRBV2 . TRBD2 TGTGCCAACTCCCGGGACTACAAGAATGAGCAGTTCTTC CANSRDYKNEQFF
14 TRBJ1-2 TRBV7-9 many . TGTGCCAGCAGCGGGCTAGGGCGCGAAAATGGCTACACCTTC CASSGLGRENGYTF
16 TRBJ2-1 TRBV11-1 few TRBD1 TGTGCCAGCAGCTCAGGGACAGCGGTGCCCTACAATGAGCAGTTCTTC CASSSGTAVPYNEQFF
11 TRBJ2-7 TRBV25-1 . . TGTGCCAGCAGTAGGATCTACGAGCAGTACTTC CASSRIYEQYF
14 TRBJ1-2 TRBV19 many . TGTGCCAGTAGTCCCCGGGACCGCTACTATGGCTACACCTTC CASSPRDRYYGYTF
15 TRBJ2-3 TRBV12-3/TRBV12-4 few TRBD1 TGTGCCAGCAGCCTCAACAGGGGGCGGAGAGATACGCAGTATTTT CASSLNRGRRDTQYF
14 TRBJ2-1 TRBV9 . . TGTGCCAGCAGCGGCCGAGGGGCTGACAATGAGCAGTTCTTC CASSGRGADNEQFF
14 TRBJ2-7 TRBV30 . . TGTGCCTGGACGGGGGTGGGCATATCCTACGAGCAGTACTTC CAWTGVGISYEQYF
17 TRBJ2-1 TRBV7-9 few TRBD2 TGTGCCAGCAGCTTAGTTCGAGGTCTAGCGGGAAACAATGAGCAGTTCTTC CASSLVRGLAGNNEQFF
16 TRBJ2-3 TRBV27 . . TGTGCCAGCTTGGCCCTGGGGGTGTCCGGCCCAGATACGCAGTATTTT CASLALGVSGPDTQYF